This T cell receptor (beta chain) was recorded in a study of T cells in Graves' hyperthyroidism and ophthalmopathy. General study points: Appearing also in blood were most of the thyroid clonotypes expanded above 0.001.

TCR beta CDR3 region amplification was performed from RNA transcripts. HTBI primers drove first-round RT-PCR of the TCR CDR3. TCRdb called the multiplex PCR reads again in MiXCR, with one record for every CDR3 protein. This sample has fewer than 650,000 distinct CDR3 sequences; approximately 15% occur once, and the top ten carry about 5.8%. The CDR3 length is 15 residues. The V segment lost 6 bases and the J segment 5 bases; nucleotides outside the gene matches: 10. CDR1 KGHSH and CDR2 LQKENI come from the germline V gene. Comments on this clonotype: What it binds is not known.

Sequenced sample: blood. The chain combines TRBV18 with TRBJ2-5; 9 bases agree with TRBD1. The sequence was obtained from a woman aged 30 to 39 with Graves' hyperthyroidism that later progressed to Graves' ophthalmopathy. The CDR3 nucleotides read TGTGCCAGCTCCCGGCCGGGACAGGGTGGCGAGACCCAGTACTTC. Protein: CASSRPGQGGETQYF.